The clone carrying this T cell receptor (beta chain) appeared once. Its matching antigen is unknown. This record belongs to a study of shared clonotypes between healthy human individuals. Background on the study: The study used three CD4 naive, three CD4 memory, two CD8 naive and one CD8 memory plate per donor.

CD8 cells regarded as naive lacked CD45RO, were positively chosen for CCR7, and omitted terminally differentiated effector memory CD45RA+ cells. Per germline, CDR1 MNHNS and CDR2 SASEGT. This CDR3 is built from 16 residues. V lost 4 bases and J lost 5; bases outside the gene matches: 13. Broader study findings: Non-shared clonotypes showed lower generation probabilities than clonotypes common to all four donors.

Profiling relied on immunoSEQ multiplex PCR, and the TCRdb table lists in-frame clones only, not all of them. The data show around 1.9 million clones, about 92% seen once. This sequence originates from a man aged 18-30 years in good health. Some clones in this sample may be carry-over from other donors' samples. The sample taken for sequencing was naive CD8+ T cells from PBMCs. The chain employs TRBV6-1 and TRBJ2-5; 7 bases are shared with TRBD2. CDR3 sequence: CASSARWGGAEETQYF. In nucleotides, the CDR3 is TGTGCCAGCAGTGCCCGGTGGGGGGGAGCGGAGGAGACCCAGTACTTC.